Listed below are T cell receptor beta chains from one sample, sequenced in a study of blood T cell repertoires in COVID-19. Assay used: immunoSEQ multiplex PCR; TCRdb lists only in-frame clones, some missing. The repertoire holds about 29,000 clones, with roughly 90% as singletons. Sequenced input: peripheral blood. The source of these receptors is a human donor in a cohort sampled during active COVID-19. Both conserved end residues are part of each CDR3. Each record gives: J gene, clone size, D gene, V gene, CDR3 protein, CDR3 DNA. A D gene is named only where the DNA matches it firmly. Rows may omit the clone size; those that give it use once, few, many or a size class.

TRBJ1-2 NA NA TRBV6-4 CASSERQHHGYTF TGTGCCAGCAGTGAGCGGCAGCACCATGGCTACACCTTC
TRBJ2-3 NA NA TRBV6-2/TRBV6-3 CASSYPGSLGDTQYF TGTGCCAGCAGTTATCCGGGGAGTTTAGGAGATACGCAGTATTTT
TRBJ2-5 NA TRBD2 TRBV6-6 CASSTPGLVKETQYF TGTGCCAGCAGTACTCCGGGACTAGTGAAAGAGACCCAGTACTTC
TRBJ2-3 NA TRBD2 TRBV27 CASIEIAGGTDTQYF TGTGCCAGCATAGAGATAGCGGGGGGCACAGATACGCAGTATTTT
TRBJ2-7 NA TRBD1 TRBV9 CASSLGQGPSYEQYF TGTGCCAGCAGCCTTGGACAGGGACCCTCCTACGAGCAGTACTTC
TRBJ1-1 NA TRBD1 TRBV19 CASSDRGLGAFF TGTGCCAGTAGTGACAGGGGGCTAGGGGCTTTCTTT
TRBJ2-1 NA TRBD2 TRBV3-1/TRBV3-2 CASSLSGGLSNEQFF TGTGCCAGCAGCCTTAGCGGGGGGTTAAGCAATGAGCAGTTCTTC
TRBJ2-2 NA TRBD2 TRBV7-9 CASSLAPSGLVAGELFF TGTGCCAGCAGCTTAGCCCCCAGCGGACTAGTGGCCGGGGAGCTGTTTTTT
TRBJ1-5 NA NA TRBV6-5 CASTEFPGVDQPQHF TGTGCCAGCACCGAATTCCCAGGGGTAGATCAGCCCCAGCATTTT
TRBJ2-7 NA NA TRBV3-1/TRBV3-2 CASSQTPGYVLKQYF TGTGCCAGCAGCCAAACCCCGGGTTATGTCCTCAAGCAGTACTTC
TRBJ2-1 NA NA TRBV9 CASSVGRLGLNEQFF TGTGCCAGCAGCGTAGGGAGACTAGGACTTAATGAGCAGTTCTTC
TRBJ2-5 once TRBD2 TRBV27 CASSFYGVGGETQYF TGTGCCAGCAGTTTCTATGGGGTCGGGGGGGAGACCCAGTACTTC
TRBJ1-1 NA NA TRBV12-3/TRBV12-4 CASSIRQNTEAFF TGTGCCAGCAGTATCCGACAGAACACTGAAGCTTTCTTT
TRBJ1-6 NA TRBD1 TRBV5-1 CASSLAEQGAYNSPLHF TGCGCCAGCAGCTTGGCCGAGCAGGGGGCGTATAATTCACCCCTCCACTTT
TRBJ1-2 NA TRBD1 TRBV10-3 CAISERDSVGYTF TGTGCCATCAGTGAAAGGGACAGTGTAGGCTACACCTTC
TRBJ1-2 NA NA TRBV18 CASSQFTQEGYTF TGTGCCAGCTCACAATTTACGCAGGAAGGCTACACCTTC
TRBJ1-1 NA NA TRBV29-1 CSVEAHTEAFF TGCAGCGTTGAAGCTCACACTGAAGCTTTCTTT
TRBJ2-1 once TRBD2 TRBV6-2/TRBV6-3 CASSYIAGASYNEQFF TGTGCCAGCAGTTACATAGCGGGGGCCTCCTACAATGAGCAGTTCTTC
TRBJ1-1 NA TRBD1 TRBV5-4 CASSIDRVNTEAFF TGTGCCAGCAGCATCGACAGGGTGAACACTGAAGCTTTCTTT
TRBJ2-5 NA TRBD1 TRBV7-2 CASSLESRGWETQYF TGTGCCAGCAGCTTAGAGAGCAGGGGGTGGGAGACCCAGTACTTC
TRBJ2-1 NA TRBD1 TRBV30 CAWSSPGQGYNEQFF TGTGCCTGGAGTTCCCCGGGACAGGGGTACAATGAGCAGTTCTTC
TRBJ2-5 NA TRBD2 TRBV6-6 CASTEGGGARETQYF TGTGCCAGCACCGAAGGCGGGGGGGCCAGGGAGACCCAGTACTTC
TRBJ1-6 once TRBD1 TRBV2 CASSLTGSEDSPLHF TGTGCCAGCAGTCTGACAGGGAGTGAGGATTCACCCCTCCACTTT
TRBJ2-7 NA NA TRBV7-2 CASSGLPSEQYF TGTGCCAGCAGCGGACTCCCAAGCGAGCAGTACTTC
TRBJ2-3 NA TRBD2 TRBV5-1 CASRIAGGTGTDTQYF TGCGCCAGCAGGATAGCGGGGGGGACAGGCACAGATACGCAGTATTTT